The 30 T cell receptor beta chains presented below share a single source sample, sequenced in a study of Graves' ophthalmopathy and Graves' hyperthyroidism. Using RNA transcripts, the TCR beta CDR3 regions were amplified. RT-PCR with HTBI primers came first, then second-round multiplex PCR. TCRdb used MiXCR to reprocess the multiplex PCR reads, holding one entry per CDR3 protein. The table shows about 480,000 distinct CDR3 sequences, with approximately 14% occurring only once. The material sequenced was blood. The receptors shown here come from a woman aged 25 to 39 with Graves' ophthalmopathy.

Ten or more counts support this clonotype. The J gene is TRBJ1-1, the V gene TRBV4-1; 7 bases are a match to TRBD1. CDR1 MGHRA and CDR2 YSYEKL come from the germline V gene. There are 14 residues in the CDR3. V lost 4 bases to trimming and J lost 2 bases; unmatched junction nucleotides: 4. CDR3 nucleotide sequence: TGCGCCAGCAGCCGCGGACAGGACAACACTGAAGCTTTCTTT. This codes for CASSRGQDNTEAFF.

The rearrangement links TRBV7-2 to TRBJ2-7; 8 bases agree with TRBD2. V lost 2 bases to trimming and J lost 2 bases; unmatched junction nucleotides: 5. Germline CDR1 is SGHTA and CDR2 is FQGNSA. The CDR3 has 15 amino acids. CDR3 sequence reads: CASSLMAGGPYEQYF. CDR3 bases: TGTGCCAGCAGCTTAATGGCGGGGGGACCCTACGAGCAGTACTTC.

Remarks on this clonotype: As the CDR3 is not closed by the conserved phenylalanine or tryptophan, this likely results from a read error. V usage is TRBV12-3 or TRBV12-4 and J usage is TRBJ1-2, with D perhaps TRBD1 (5 bases). The CDR3 spans 13 residues. V gave up 6 bases and J gave up 4 bases, with 12 bases separating them. The CDR3, as DNA: TGTGCCAGCAGCCGAGACAGCTTCTATGGCTACACCTAC. As protein: CASSRDSFYGYTY.

At least ten counts were recorded for this clonotype. CDR3 region: CASSLAPGGPTGELFF. In nucleotides, the CDR3 is TGTGCCAGCAGTTTAGCGCCGGGAGGGCCGACCGGGGAGCTGTTTTTT. The chain couples TRBV12-3 or TRBV12-4 to TRBJ2-2; 8 bases match TRBD2. Trimming cost V 0 bases and J 5 bases; bases outside gene matches: 5. CDR3 length: 16 amino acids.

This clonotype was observed at least ten times. The J gene is TRBJ2-7, the V gene TRBV10-3; 9 positions agree with TRBD2. The V and J ends lost 7 bases and 2 bases, in that order; junction bases with no gene match: 9. The CDR3 sequence is 15 residues long. Germline V gene data show CDR1 as ENHRY and CDR2 as SYGVKD. As DNA, the CDR3 is TGTGCCATCACTCCTAGTAGCGGGAGTGCCTACGAGCAGTACTTC. As protein: CAITPSSGSAYEQYF.

This clonotype was detected many times. This chain uses TRBV6-1 with TRBJ1-2; tentatively, D is TRBD1 (6 bases). CDR1 and CDR2 from the germline V gene are MNHNS and SASEGT. The V end was cut by 5 bases, the J end by 8 bases, with 15 bases between. The CDR3 length is 13 residues. CDR3 in DNA: TGTGCCAGCAGTCCCCGGGGGGCGAGGGGCTACACCTTC. As protein: CASSPRGARGYTF.

This clonotype was seen at least ten times. The chain employs TRBV6-5 and TRBJ2-2, with TRBD2 as a possible D gene (6 bases). Germline CDR1 reads MNHEY; CDR2 reads SVGAGI. V was pared by 0 bases and J by 7 bases, with 12 bases between. The CDR3 sequence is 15 residues long. Here the CDR3 DNA reads TGTGCCAGCAGTTACTCTTTCGGGGGAGGCGGGGAGCTGTTTTTT. Its protein is CASSYSFGGGGELFF.

The J gene is TRBJ1-5, the V gene TRBV7-3; the D gene is possibly TRBD1 (5 bases). V was cut by 5 bases and J by 5 bases, with 10 bases left in between. Germline V gene lookup returns CDR1 SGHTA and CDR2 FQGTGA. The CDR3 totals 13 residues. This CDR3 reads CASSEGRDQPQHF. CDR3 sequence (DNA): TGTGCCAGCAGCGAGGGACGTGATCAGCCCCAGCATTTT. Filled out from reference TRBV7-3 and TRBJ1-5, the complete variable domain reads GAGVSQTPSNKVTEKGKYVELRCDPISGHTALYWYRQSLGQGPEFLIYFQGTGAADDSGLPNDRFFAVRPEGSVSTLKIQRTERGDSAVYLCASSEGRDQPQHFGDGTRLSIL.

This clonotype was observed many times. The chain has TRBV11-2 and TRBJ2-5, with 10 bases identical to TRBD1. Per the germline V gene, CDR1 is SGHAT and CDR2 is FQNNGV. This CDR3 has 15 residues. The trim removed 5 bases at V and 4 bases at J, leaving 7 bases unmatched. The CDR3 nucleotides read TGTGCCAGCAGCCTTTCGACAGGGGGCGCAGAGACCCAGTACTTC. As protein: CASSLSTGGAETQYF.

V is TRBV11-2 and J is TRBJ2-5, with 7 bases fitting TRBD2. The CDR3 covers 14 residues. Germline CDR1 and CDR2: SGHAT and FQNNGV. V gave up 5 bases and J gave up 3 bases; unmatched junction bases: 6. Here the CDR3 DNA reads TGTGCCAGCAGCCCCCGGACTAGAAAAGAGACCCAGTACTTC. Amino acid sequence: CASSPRTRKETQYF.

This clonotype was detected ten times or more. V usage is TRBV12-3 or TRBV12-4 and J usage is TRBJ1-2; D gene unclear. This CDR3 has 12 residues. V lost 6 bases and J lost 6, with 11 bases in between. CDR3 DNA sequence: TGTGCCAGCAGAGGAGGCGGAGATGGCTACACCTTC. It is translated as CASRGGGDGYTF.

The genes are TRBV20-1 and TRBJ2-5; TRBD2 matches at 7 bases. CDR3 size: 14 residues. Germline V gene lookup returns CDR1 DFQATT and CDR2 SNEGSKA (reference sequence). V was clipped by 3 bases and J by 1 base; unmatched bases: 5. The CDR3 DNA follows: TGCAGTGCTAGGGAGCTAGCGGCCCAAGAGACCCAGTACTTC. Its protein product is CSARELAAQETQYF.

In its sample, this clonotype was seen many times. This chain joins TRBV2 and TRBJ1-1; TRBD1 matches 7 bases. The trim removed 6 bases at V and 2 bases at J, leaving 6 bases unmatched. This CDR3 contains 14 residues. Germline V gene sequence: CDR1 SNHLY, CDR2 FYNNEI. The CDR3 loop is CASRVDRVNTEAFF. The DNA of the CDR3 is TGTGCCAGCAGGGTAGACAGGGTCAACACTGAAGCTTTCTTT.

This clonotype showed up many times. The chain carries TRBV7-2 and TRBJ2-7, with D possibly matching TRBD1 (5 bases). Germline CDR1 reads SGHTA; CDR2 reads FQGNSA. The CDR3 runs 13 residues. V dropped 3 bases and J dropped 6 bases, with 12 bases sitting between them. CDR3 nucleotide sequence: TGTGCCAGCAGCTTGGGGCCCCTCGGCGAGCAGTACTTC. It is translated as CASSLGPLGEQYF.

CDR3 amino acids: CASTIYTEAFF. CDR3 coding DNA: TGTGCCAGCACCATCTACACTGAAGCTTTCTTT. The chain couples TRBV6-2 or TRBV6-3 to TRBJ1-1; D ambiguous. CDR1 MNHEY and CDR2 SVGEGT come from the germline V gene. The CDR3 consists of 11 residues. V shed 7 bases and J shed 3 bases, with 6 bases lying between them.

The J gene is TRBJ1-2, the V gene TRBV3-1; 8 bases are shared with TRBD1. Germline V gives CDR1 LGHDT, CDR2 YNNKEL (reference sequence). J lost 6 bases, V lost 3 bases, and 12 bases had no gene match. The CDR3 is 16 amino acids. The CDR3 nucleotides are TGTGCCAGCAGCCATGCCCCTGGCAGGGGGCGCGATGGCTACACCTTC. This gives the protein CASSHAPGRGRDGYTF.

Regarding this clonotype: This clone may be a read error of a much larger clone one base away. This chain links TRBV19 with TRBJ2-6, with a weak D call TRBD2 (5 bases). The CDR3 sequence is 16 residues long. V lost 5 bases and J lost 3, with 14 bases in between. Germline assignment: CDR1 LNHDA and CDR2 SQIVND (reference sequence). The CDR3: CASSRKRAGGANVLTF. In DNA form, the CDR3 reads TGTGCCAGTAGTCGCAAACGGGCGGGTGGGGCCAACGTCCTGACTTTC.

This clonotype appeared many times. The rearrangement joins TRBV6-5 to TRBJ1-1, with TRBD1 identical over 8 bases. V was pared by 6 bases and J by 11 bases, with 14 bases of the junction left unmatched. The CDR3 is 14 amino acids. Germline lookup yields CDR1 MNHEY and CDR2 SVGAGI. The CDR3 here is CASSSPTGAKRAFF. The CDR3 DNA sequence: TGTGCCAGCAGCTCCCCGACAGGGGCTAAAAGGGCTTTCTTT.

This clonotype was found a few times. This chain connects TRBV28 to TRBJ2-7, with D unclear. Germline CDR1 MDHEN, CDR2 SYDVKM. This CDR3 region has 16 residues. V lost 3 bases and J lost 4, with 19 bases in between. The CDR3 protein is CASSFFQRASIYEQYF. The CDR3 DNA follows: TGTGCCAGCAGTTTTTTCCAGAGAGCTTCAATTTACGAGCAGTACTTC.

The chain recombines TRBV30 with TRBJ1-2; TRBD1 might be the D (5 bases). CDR3 length: 13 amino acids. From germline, CDR1 is GTSNPN and CDR2 SVGIG (reference sequence). Trimming left V 7 bases short and J 4 bases short, with 16 bases between. The CDR3 coding sequence is TGTGCCTACAACCGGGACTTCGTCTATGGCTACACCTTC. Encoded protein: CAYNRDFVYGYTF.

CDR3 bases: TGTGCCATCGGGACCTATGGCTACACCTTC. The encoded protein is CAIGTYGYTF. The chain joins TRBV10-3 to TRBJ1-2; the D gene is possibly TRBD1 (5 bases). From germline, CDR1 is ENHRY and CDR2 SYGVKD. Trimming removed 8 bases from V and 4 bases from J, with 5 bases in between. This CDR3 contains 10 residues.

J is TRBJ2-7 and V is TRBV6-2 or TRBV6-3; weak D call: TRBD2 (5 bases). There are 16 residues in the CDR3. The V and J ends lost 6 bases and 5 bases respectively, with 23 bases between them. The germline gives CDR1 MNHEY, CDR2 SVGEGT. The CDR3 bases are TGTGCCAGCAGCCATGGAGGACTCTCCCCCGGGAACGAGCAGTACTTC. Translating gives CASSHGGLSPGNEQYF.

This clonotype has more than one count but fewer than ten. This chain connects TRBV9 to TRBJ1-3; the D is unclear. The germline V gene has CDR1 SGDLS and CDR2 YYNGEE. This CDR3 spans 13 amino acids. The V and J ends lost 4 bases and 8 bases respectively, with 13 bases between them. CDR3 sequence: CASSPGALDTIYF. CDR3 nucleotides: TGTGCCAGCAGCCCCGGAGCCCTGGACACCATATATTTT.

This clonotype has a count of ten or more. This sequence joins TRBV6-5 and TRBJ1-1, with a weak D call TRBD1 (5 bases). Trimming left V 2 bases short and J 1 base short, with 11 bases between. Germline CDR1 and CDR2: MNHEY and SVGAGI. This CDR3 has 15 residues. The DNA for the CDR3 is TGTGCCAGCAGTTACCCCTTTGGGGGGAACACTGAAGCTTTCTTT. It codes for CASSYPFGGNTEAFF.

This clonotype showed up many times. The chain employs TRBV5-8 and TRBJ2-5, with 7 nucleotides matching TRBD1. CDR3 length equals 14 residues. With 5 bases clipped from V and 5 bases from J, the junction kept 9 bases outside the gene matches. CDR1 is SGHTS, CDR2 YDEGEE, per germline. Here the CDR3 DNA reads TGTGCCAGCAGACAACAGGGGTGGGTTGAGACCCAGTACTTC. This gives the protein CASRQQGWVETQYF. The complete variable domain, with remaining parts taken from reference TRBV5-8 and TRBJ2-5, reads EAGVTQSPTHLIKTRGQQATLRCSPISGHTSVYWYQQALGLGLQFLLWYDEGEERNRGNFPPRFSGRQFPNYSSELNVNALELEDSALYLCASRQQGWVETQYFGPGTRLLVL.

In this sample, this clonotype turned up many times. The chain uses TRBV2 and TRBJ1-1; D possibly corresponds to TRBD1 (6 bases). The CDR3 sequence is 15 residues long. V lost 5 bases, J lost 1 base, and 14 bases lay in between. Germline-derived CDR1 and CDR2 are SNHLY and FYNNEI. Here the CDR3 DNA reads TGTGCCAGCAGTACAGGGAGAAGAGGGAACACTGAAGCTTTCTTT. This sequence encodes CASSTGRRGNTEAFF.

Many counts were recorded for this clonotype. This chain uses TRBV6-1 with TRBJ1-2, with a tentative D call TRBD1 (6 bases). Trimming shortened V by 4 bases and J by 5 bases, and 11 bases separated the two germline ends. Germline loops: CDR1 MNHNS, CDR2 SASEGT. The CDR3 is 13 amino acids. CDR3 bases: TGTGCCAGCAGTGTAGCTGACAGGTATGGCTACACCTTC. This gives the protein CASSVADRYGYTF.

This clonotype was seen repeatedly, ten times or more. This CDR3 is CATSPNMNTEAFF. The CDR3 bases are TGTGCCACCAGTCCCAATATGAACACTGAAGCTTTCTTT. The chain combines TRBV15 with TRBJ1-1; D remains ambiguous. Looked up from germline, CDR1 is LNHNV and CDR2 is YYDKDF (reference sequence). The length of the CDR3 is 13 residues. V lost 6 bases and J 0 bases, leaving 8 bases between the germline ends.

This clonotype was counted a few times. The V gene is TRBV7-9, the J gene TRBJ2-5; the D gene is possibly TRBD1 (7 bases). CDR3 length equals 13 residues. The ends were cut back, 5 bases at V and 5 bases at J, with 12 bases in the middle. Germline CDR1 and CDR2: SEHNR and FQNEAQ (reference sequence). The CDR3 protein is CASSRETGETQYF. CDR3 nucleotide sequence: TGTGCCAGCAGCCGGGAGACAGGGGAGACCCAGTACTTC.

This clonotype was found a few times. The J gene is TRBJ1-5, the V gene TRBV20-1; D is perhaps TRBD1 (6 bases). The CDR3 consists of 15 residues. V was clipped by 3 bases and J by 1 base, with 13 bases between them. Germline values: CDR1 DFQATT, CDR2 SNEGSKA (reference sequence). CDR3 DNA sequence: TGCAGTGCTAGGTGGGGGCCAGGGAGCAATCAGCCCCAGCATTTT. This gives the protein CSARWGPGSNQPQHF.